This T cell receptor (beta chain) was identified during a study of cytomegalovirus exposure and HLA in healthy donors. Notes on the study in general: Among TCR sequences, most were rare, though some public TCRs appeared in many donors.

TCRdb's table, derived via immunoSEQ multiplex PCR, lists solely in-frame clones and lacks some. Here the sample spans 95,000 to 150,000 clones, around 94% being singletons. Regarding this clone: The antigen remains unidentified.

CDR1 is SEHNR and CDR2 is FQNEAQ in the germline V gene (reference sequence). This CDR3 is built from 14 residues. V lost 2 bases to trimming and J lost 1 base, with 8 bases between them. Sequenced sample: PBMCs. The chain is built from TRBV7-9 and TRBJ1-1, with D possibly TRBD1 on 5 matching bases. The sequence was obtained from a woman aged 18-29 years in good health and CMV-seronegative. Here the CDR3 reads CASSLPDRNTEAFF. The CDR3 nucleotides are TGTGCCAGCAGCTTACCTGACAGGAACACTGAAGCTTTCTTT.